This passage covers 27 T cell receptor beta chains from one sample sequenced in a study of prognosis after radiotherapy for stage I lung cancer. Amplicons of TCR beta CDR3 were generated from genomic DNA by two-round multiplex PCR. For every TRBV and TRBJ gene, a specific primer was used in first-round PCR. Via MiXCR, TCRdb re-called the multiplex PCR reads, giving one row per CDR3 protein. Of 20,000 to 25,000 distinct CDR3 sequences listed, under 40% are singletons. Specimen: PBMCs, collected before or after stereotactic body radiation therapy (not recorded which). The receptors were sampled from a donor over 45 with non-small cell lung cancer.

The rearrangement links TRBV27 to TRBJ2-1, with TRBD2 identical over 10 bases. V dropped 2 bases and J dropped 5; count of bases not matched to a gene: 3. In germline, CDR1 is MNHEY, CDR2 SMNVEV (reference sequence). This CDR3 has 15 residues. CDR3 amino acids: CASSLERGGDNEQFF. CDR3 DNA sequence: TGTGCCAGCAGTTTAGAGCGGGGGGGCGACAATGAGCAGTTCTTC.

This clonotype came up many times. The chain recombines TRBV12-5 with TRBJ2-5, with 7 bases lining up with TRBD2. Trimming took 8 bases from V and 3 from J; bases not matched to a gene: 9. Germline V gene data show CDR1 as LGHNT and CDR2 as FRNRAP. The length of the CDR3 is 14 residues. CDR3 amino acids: CASSRGDGKETQYF. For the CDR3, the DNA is TGTGCTAGTAGCCGGGGGGACGGAAAAGAGACCCAGTACTTC.

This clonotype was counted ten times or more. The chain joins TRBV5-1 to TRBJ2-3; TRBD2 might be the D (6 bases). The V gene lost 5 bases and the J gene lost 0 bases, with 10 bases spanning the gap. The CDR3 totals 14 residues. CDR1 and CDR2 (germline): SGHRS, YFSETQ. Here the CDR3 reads CASREGASTDTQYF. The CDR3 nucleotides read TGCGCCAGCAGGGAGGGAGCCAGCACAGATACGCAGTATTTT.

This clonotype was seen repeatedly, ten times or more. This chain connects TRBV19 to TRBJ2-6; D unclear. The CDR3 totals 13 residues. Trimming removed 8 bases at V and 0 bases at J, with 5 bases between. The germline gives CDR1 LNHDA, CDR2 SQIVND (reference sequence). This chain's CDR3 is CASAFSGANVLTF. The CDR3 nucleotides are TGTGCCAGTGCCTTCTCTGGGGCCAACGTCCTGACTTTC.

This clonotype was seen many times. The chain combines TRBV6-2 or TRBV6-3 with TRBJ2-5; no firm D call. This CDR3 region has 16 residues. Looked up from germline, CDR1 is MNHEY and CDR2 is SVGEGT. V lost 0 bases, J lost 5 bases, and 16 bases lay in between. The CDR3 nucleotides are TGTGCCAGCAGTTACTCCCTCGGGTTAGGTCCGGAGACCCAGTACTTC. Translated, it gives CASSYSLGLGPETQYF.

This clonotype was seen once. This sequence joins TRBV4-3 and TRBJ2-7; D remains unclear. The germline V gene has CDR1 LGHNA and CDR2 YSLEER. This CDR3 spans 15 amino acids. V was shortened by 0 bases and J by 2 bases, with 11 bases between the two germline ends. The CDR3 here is CASSQDNQPAYEQYF. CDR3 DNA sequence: TGCGCCAGCAGCCAAGATAATCAGCCAGCCTACGAGCAGTACTTC.

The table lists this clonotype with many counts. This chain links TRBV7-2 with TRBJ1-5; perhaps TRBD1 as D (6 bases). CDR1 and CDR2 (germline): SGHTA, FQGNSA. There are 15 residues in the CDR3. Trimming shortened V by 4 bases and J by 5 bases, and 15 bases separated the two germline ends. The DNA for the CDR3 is TGTGCCAGCAGCTCGCCCCCGGGGGGCCATCAGCCCCAGCATTTT. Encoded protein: CASSSPPGGHQPQHF. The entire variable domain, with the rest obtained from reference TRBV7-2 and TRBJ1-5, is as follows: GAGVSQSPSNKVTEKGKDVELRCDPISGHTALYWYRQSLGQGLEFLIYFQGNSAPDKSGLPSDRFSAERTGGSVSTLTIQRTQQEDSAVYLCASSSPPGGHQPQHFGDGTRLSIL.

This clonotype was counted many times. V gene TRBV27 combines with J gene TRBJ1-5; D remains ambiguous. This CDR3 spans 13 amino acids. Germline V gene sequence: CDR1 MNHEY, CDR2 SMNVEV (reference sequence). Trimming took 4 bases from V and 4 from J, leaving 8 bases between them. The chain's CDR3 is CASSYGSNQPQHF. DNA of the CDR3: TGTGCCAGCAGTTACGGGTCGAATCAGCCCCAGCATTTT.

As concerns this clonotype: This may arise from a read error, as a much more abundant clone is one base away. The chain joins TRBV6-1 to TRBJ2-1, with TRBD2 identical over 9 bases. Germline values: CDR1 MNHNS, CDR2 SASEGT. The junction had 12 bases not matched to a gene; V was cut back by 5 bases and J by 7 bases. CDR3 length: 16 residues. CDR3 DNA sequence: TGTGCCAGCAGTCCCCTAGCGGGATGCCCGGTAAATGAGCAGTTCTTC. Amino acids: CASSPLAGCPVNEQFF.

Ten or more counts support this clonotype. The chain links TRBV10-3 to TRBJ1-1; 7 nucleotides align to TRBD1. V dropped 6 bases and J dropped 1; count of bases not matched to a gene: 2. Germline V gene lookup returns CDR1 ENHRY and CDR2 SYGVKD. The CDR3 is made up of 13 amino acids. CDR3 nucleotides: TGTGCCATCAGCGGACAGGCGAACACTGAAGCTTTCTTT. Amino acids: CAISGQANTEAFF.

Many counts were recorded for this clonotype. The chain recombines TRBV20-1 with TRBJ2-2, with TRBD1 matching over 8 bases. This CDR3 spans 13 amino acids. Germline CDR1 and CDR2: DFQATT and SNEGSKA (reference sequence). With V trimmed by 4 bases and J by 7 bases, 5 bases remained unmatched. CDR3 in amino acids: CSATRGHLGELFF. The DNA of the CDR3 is TGCAGTGCTACCAGGGGGCACCTCGGGGAGCTGTTTTTT.

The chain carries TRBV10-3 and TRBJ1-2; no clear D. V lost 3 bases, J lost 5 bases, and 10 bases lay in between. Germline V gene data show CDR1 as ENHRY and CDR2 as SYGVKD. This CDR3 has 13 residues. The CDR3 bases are TGTGCCATCAGTGAAACGTGGGATTATGGCTACACCTTC. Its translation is CAISETWDYGYTF.

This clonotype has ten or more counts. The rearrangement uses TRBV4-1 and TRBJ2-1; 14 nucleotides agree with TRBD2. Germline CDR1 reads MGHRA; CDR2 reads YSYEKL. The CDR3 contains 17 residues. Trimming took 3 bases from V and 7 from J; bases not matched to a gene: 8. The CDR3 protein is CASSHPGLAGEKNEQFF. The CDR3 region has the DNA TGCGCCAGCAGCCACCCGGGACTAGCGGGAGAAAAGAATGAGCAGTTCTTC.

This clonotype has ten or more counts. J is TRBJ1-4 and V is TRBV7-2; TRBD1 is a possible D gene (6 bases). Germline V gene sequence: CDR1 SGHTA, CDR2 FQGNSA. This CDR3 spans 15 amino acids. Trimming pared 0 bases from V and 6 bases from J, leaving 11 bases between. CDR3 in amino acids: CASSLARGGDEKLFF. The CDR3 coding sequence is TGTGCCAGCAGCTTAGCGCGAGGGGGAGATGAAAAACTGTTTTTT.

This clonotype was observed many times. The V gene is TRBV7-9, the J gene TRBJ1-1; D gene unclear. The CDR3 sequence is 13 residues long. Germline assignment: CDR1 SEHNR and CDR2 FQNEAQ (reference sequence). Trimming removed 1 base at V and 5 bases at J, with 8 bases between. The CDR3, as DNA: TGTGCCAGCAGCTTAGTGGCACAGACTGAAGCTTTCTTT. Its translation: CASSLVAQTEAFF. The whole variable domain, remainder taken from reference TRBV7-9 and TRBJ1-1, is DTGVSQNPRHKITKRGQNVTFRCDPISEHNRLYWYRQTLGQGPEFLTYFQNEAQLEKSRLLSDRFSAERPKGSFSTLEIQRTEQGDSAMYLCASSLVAQTEAFFGQGTRLTVV.

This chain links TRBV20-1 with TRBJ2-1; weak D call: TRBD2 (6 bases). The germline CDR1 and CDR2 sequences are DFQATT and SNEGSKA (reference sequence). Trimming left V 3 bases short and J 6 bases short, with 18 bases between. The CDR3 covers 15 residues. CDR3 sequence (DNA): TGCAGTGCTAGCGGTTGTAGCGGTAGTGGCAATGAGCAGTTCTTC. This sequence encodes CSASGCSGSGNEQFF.

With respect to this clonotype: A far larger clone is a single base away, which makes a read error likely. CDR3 sequence: CASSSGQGPSEQYF. CDR3 DNA: TGTGCCAGCAGTTCGGGACAGGGTCCCTCCGAGCAGTACTTC. This rearrangement joins TRBV12-3 or TRBV12-4 to TRBJ2-7; 9 nucleotides match TRBD1. CDR3 length: 14 amino acids. The junction had 7 bases not matched to a gene; V was cut back by 4 bases and J by 6 bases.

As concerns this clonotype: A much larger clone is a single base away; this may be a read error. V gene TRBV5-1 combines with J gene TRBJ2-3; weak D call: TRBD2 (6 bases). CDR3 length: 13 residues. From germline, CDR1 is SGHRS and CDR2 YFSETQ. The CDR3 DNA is TGCGCCAGCAGCTCGGAGGGATCAGATGCGCAGTATTTT. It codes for CASSSEGSDAQYF.

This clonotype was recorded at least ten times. As DNA, the CDR3 is TGTGCCAGCAGCCCAGGGGGCGCGTATGTAAGCTACGAGCAGTACTTC. This gives the protein CASSPGGAYVSYEQYF. The rearrangement joins TRBV12-3 or TRBV12-4 to TRBJ2-7; TRBD1 matches at 8 bases. V lost 6 bases and J lost 3; bases outside the gene matches: 13. The CDR3 consists of 16 residues.

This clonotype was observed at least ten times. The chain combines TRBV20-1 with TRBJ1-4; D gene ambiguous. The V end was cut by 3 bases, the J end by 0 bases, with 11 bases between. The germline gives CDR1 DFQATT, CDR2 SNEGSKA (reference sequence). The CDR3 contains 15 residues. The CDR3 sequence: CSARHKESTNEKLFF. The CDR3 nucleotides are TGCAGTGCTAGGCACAAAGAGTCAACTAATGAAAAACTGTTTTTT.

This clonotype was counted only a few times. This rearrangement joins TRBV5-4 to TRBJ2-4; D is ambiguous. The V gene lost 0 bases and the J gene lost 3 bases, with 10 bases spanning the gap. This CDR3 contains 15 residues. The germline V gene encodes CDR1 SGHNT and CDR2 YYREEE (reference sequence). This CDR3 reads CASSLDKTGKNIQYF. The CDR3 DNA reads TGTGCCAGCAGCTTGGATAAAACCGGCAAAAACATTCAGTACTTC.

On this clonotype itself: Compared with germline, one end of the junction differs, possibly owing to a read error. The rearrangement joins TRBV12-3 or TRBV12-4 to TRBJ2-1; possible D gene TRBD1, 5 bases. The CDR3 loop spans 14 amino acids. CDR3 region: CASSLFYGHNEQSF. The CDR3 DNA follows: TGTGCCAGTAGCCTCTTCTACGGACACAATGAGCAGTCCTTC.

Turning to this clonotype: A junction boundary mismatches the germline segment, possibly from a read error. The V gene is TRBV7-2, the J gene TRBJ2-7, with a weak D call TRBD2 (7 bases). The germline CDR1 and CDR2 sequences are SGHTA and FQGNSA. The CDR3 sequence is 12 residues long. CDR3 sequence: CASILRGGKQYF. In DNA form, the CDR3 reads TGTGCCAGCATCTTAAGGGGGGGAAAGCAGTACTTC.

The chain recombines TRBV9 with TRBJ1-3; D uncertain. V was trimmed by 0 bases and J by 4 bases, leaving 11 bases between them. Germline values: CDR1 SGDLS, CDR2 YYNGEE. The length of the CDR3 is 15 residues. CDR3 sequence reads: CASSVDPGSGNTIYF. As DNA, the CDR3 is TGTGCCAGCAGCGTAGACCCGGGGTCGGGAAACACCATATATTTT.

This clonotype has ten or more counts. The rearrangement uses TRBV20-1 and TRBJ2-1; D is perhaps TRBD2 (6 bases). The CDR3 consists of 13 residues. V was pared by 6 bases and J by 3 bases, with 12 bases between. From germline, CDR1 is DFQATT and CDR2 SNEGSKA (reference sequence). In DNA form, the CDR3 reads TGCAGTGCACTAGCCCCATACTACAATGAGCAGTTCTTC. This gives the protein CSALAPYYNEQFF.

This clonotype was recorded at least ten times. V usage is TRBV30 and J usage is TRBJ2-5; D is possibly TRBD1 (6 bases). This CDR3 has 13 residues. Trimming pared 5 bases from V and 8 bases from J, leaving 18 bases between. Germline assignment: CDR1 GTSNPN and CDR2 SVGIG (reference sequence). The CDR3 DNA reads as TGTGCCTGGGGGACAACCGGACTGGCAACCCAGTACTTC. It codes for CAWGTTGLATQYF.

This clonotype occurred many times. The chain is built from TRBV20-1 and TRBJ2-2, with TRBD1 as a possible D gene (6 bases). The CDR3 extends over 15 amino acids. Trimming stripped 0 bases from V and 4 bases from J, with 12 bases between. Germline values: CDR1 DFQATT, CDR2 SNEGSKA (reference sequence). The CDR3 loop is CSARDRGSVTGELFF. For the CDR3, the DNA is TGCAGTGCTAGAGACAGGGGAAGCGTCACCGGGGAGCTGTTTTTT.